What follows are 13 T cell receptor beta chains derived from one specimen sequenced in a study of T cell changes during pregnancy in multiple sclerosis. Profiling relied on immunoSEQ multiplex PCR, and the TCRdb table lists in-frame clones only, not all of them. The sample consists of approximately 70,000 clones, 94% of them appearing once. This specimen was CD4+ T cells from peripheral blood mononuclear cells, taken after pregnancy. The receptors stem from a female donor with multiple sclerosis, enrolled in a pregnancy study.

The chain employs TRBV10-3 and TRBJ2-5, with a tentative D call TRBD1 (6 bases). CDR3 length: 16 amino acids. CDR1 is ENHRY, CDR2 SYGVKD, per germline. Trimming removed 3 bases at V and 0 bases at J, with 14 bases between. CDR3 in amino acids: CAISDWGTRHQETQYF. In nucleotides, the CDR3 is TGTGCCATCAGTGATTGGGGGACACGACACCAAGAGACCCAGTACTTC.

The V call is TRBV7-2, the J call TRBJ2-7, with TRBD1 matching over 7 bases. The CDR3 spans 19 residues. V gave up 3 bases and J gave up 2 bases; unmatched junction bases: 19. In germline, CDR1 is SGHTA, CDR2 FQGNSA. CDR3: CASSFSSLVVRQGAYEQYF. The CDR3 DNA sequence: TGTGCCAGCAGCTTCAGTTCTTTAGTTGTCCGACAGGGAGCCTACGAGCAGTACTTC.

V and J are TRBV27 and TRBJ1-3; 8 bases align to TRBD1. Germline V lookup: CDR1 MNHEY, CDR2 SMNVEV (reference sequence). This CDR3 comprises 13 residues. V trimming: 9 bases; J trimming: 2 bases; junction bases outside the gene matches: 3. The CDR3 region is CASSQGAGNTIYF. The CDR3 DNA follows: TGTGCCAGTTCACAGGGGGCTGGAAACACCATATATTTT.

The rearrangement links TRBV19 to TRBJ2-7; 14 positions agree with TRBD2. CDR1 and CDR2 from the germline V gene are LNHDA and SQIVND (reference sequence). J was trimmed by 1 base and V by 4 bases; bases with no gene match: 3. CDR3 size: 16 residues. The CDR3 DNA is TGTGCCAGTAGTACAGGGACTAGCGGGAGTTCCTACGAGCAGTACTTC. It is translated as CASSTGTSGSSYEQYF.

V gene TRBV7-8 combines with J gene TRBJ1-2; 7 bases are shared with TRBD1. With 4 bases clipped from V and 6 bases from J, the junction kept 5 bases outside the gene matches. Germline CDR1 and CDR2: SGHVS and FQNEAQ. The length of the CDR3 is 13 residues. The CDR3 nucleotides are TGTGCCAGCAGCTCGCTACAGGGGAATGGCTACACCTTC. It codes for CASSSLQGNGYTF.

This chain connects TRBV7-6 to TRBJ2-1, with TRBD2 identical over 9 bases. This CDR3 has 14 amino acids. CDR1 and CDR2 from the germline V gene are SGHVS and FNYEAQ. Unmatched junction bases numbered 8, after V lost 10 bases and J lost 4 bases. CDR3 DNA sequence: TGTGCCACAGGGGGTCTAGCGGGGTACAATGAGCAGTTCTTC. Protein product: CATGGLAGYNEQFF.

This clone appeared a few times. V usage is TRBV27 and J usage is TRBJ1-5; 10 bases align to TRBD1. The CDR3 length is 14 residues. V was clipped by 5 bases and J by 5 bases; unmatched bases: 3. Germline V lookup: CDR1 MNHEY, CDR2 SMNVEV (reference sequence). CDR3 protein: CASSRQGAYQPQHF. The CDR3 coding sequence is TGTGCCAGCAGTAGACAGGGGGCATATCAGCCCCAGCATTTT.

This chain connects TRBV4-2 to TRBJ1-5; 7 nucleotides agree with TRBD1. Trimming removed 1 base from V and 4 bases from J; junction bases left unmatched: 22. Germline assignment: CDR1 LGHNA and CDR2 YNFKEQ. The CDR3 runs 21 residues. CDR3 protein: CASSQGGVRDRVTSRNQPQHF. The DNA of the CDR3 is TGTGCCAGCAGCCAAGGGGGCGTCCGAGACAGGGTAACTAGTAGGAATCAGCCCCAGCATTTT.

This chain joins TRBV6-5 and TRBJ1-1, with 7 bases identical to TRBD1. The CDR3 is 15 residues long. CDR1 is MNHEY, CDR2 SVGAGI, per germline. Trimming removed 5 bases from V and 1 base from J; junction bases left unmatched: 7. In DNA form, the CDR3 reads TGTGCCAGCAGTCTTATCGGGACAGCGAACACTGAAGCTTTCTTT. Residues: CASSLIGTANTEAFF.

CDR3 in amino acids: CASSATSVTTGDTQYF. In nucleotides, the CDR3 is TGTGCCAGCAGTGCGACTAGCGTCACCACGGGAGATACGCAGTATTTT. J is TRBJ2-3 and V is TRBV28, with 8 bases aligning to TRBD2. In germline, CDR1 is MDHEN, CDR2 SYDVKM. The CDR3 spans 16 residues. V was clipped by 5 bases and J by 5 bases; unmatched bases: 12.

The chain uses TRBV5-1 and TRBJ2-7; D perhaps matches TRBD2 (5 bases). The length of the CDR3 is 11 residues. Germline V gene sequence: CDR1 SGHRS, CDR2 YFSETQ. Trimming removed 2 bases from V and 5 bases from J, with 5 bases in between. The CDR3 nucleotides read TGCGCCAGCAGCTTCGGGAACGAGCAGTACTTC. This sequence encodes CASSFGNEQYF.

DNA for the CDR3: TGTGCCACCAGCAGAGATAAGAACAGGGGGACCTACGAGCAGTACTTC. Translation: CATSRDKNRGTYEQYF. This chain connects TRBV15 to TRBJ2-7, with 8 bases fitting TRBD1. Germline-derived CDR1 and CDR2 are LNHNV and YYDKDF (reference sequence). V was pared by 0 bases and J by 2 bases, with 6 bases of the junction left unmatched. CDR3 length: 16 amino acids.

CDR3 nucleotides: TGCAGCGTTGGGCTCACCGGGGAGCTGTTTTTT. This translates into CSVGLTGELFF. V gene TRBV29-1 combines with J gene TRBJ2-2; no firm D call. Trimming removed 4 bases at V and 4 bases at J, with 4 bases between. Germline CDR1 reads SQVTM; CDR2 reads ANQGSEA. The CDR3 extends over 11 amino acids.